These 11 T cell receptor beta chains were all obtained from the same sample, sequenced in a study of blood T cell repertoires in COVID-19 (dated by TCRdb to the early 2020s). The library was built by means of the immunoSEQ multiplex PCR assay. As stored in TCRdb, this immuneACCESS dataset retains in-frame rearrangements with V and J assigned. A fraction of the clones does not appear; measured against another copy, unresolved V genes explain less than half of the discrepancy, and the remainder lacks a known reason. The sample data list about 100,000 clones, and 70% to 90% of these were observed just once. The ten largest account for roughly 7.2% of the sample. Sequences were obtained from peripheral blood. All receptors come from a man in his fifties or sixties with acute or convalescent COVID-19.

This clone appeared once. CDR3 coding DNA: TGTGCCAGCAGCCCCCTCGGGACTGAAGCTTTCTTT. This codes for CASSPLGTEAFF. The chain recombines TRBV6-2 or TRBV6-3 with TRBJ1-1, with no clear D. The ends were cut back, 6 bases at V and 5 bases at J, with 10 bases in the middle. This CDR3 contains 12 residues. Germline V CDR1 and CDR2: MNHEY, SVGEGT.

The CDR3 spells CAWSVQEFTEAFF. CDR3 in DNA: TGTGCCTGGAGTGTACAAGAATTCACTGAAGCTTTCTTT. The chain carries TRBV30 and TRBJ1-1; D gene uncertain. The CDR3 is made up of 13 amino acids. Germline assignment: CDR1 GTSNPN and CDR2 SVGIG (reference sequence). Trimming pared 0 bases from V and 4 bases from J, leaving 9 bases between.

The J gene is TRBJ1-2, the V gene TRBV11-2; 8 bases are a match to TRBD1. The J segment lost 5 bases and the V segment lost 5 bases, leaving 19 bases of the junction unmatched. Germline V gene data show CDR1 as SGHAT and CDR2 as FQNNGV. This CDR3 is built from 18 residues. In nucleotides, the CDR3 is TGTGCCAGCAGCCCCTGGCCCAGGGGGCGCAAAACTGATTATGGCTACACCTTC. Protein sequence: CASSPWPRGRKTDYGYTF.

This clone was detected once. CDR3 nucleotide sequence: TGTGCCAGCAGCGCCAGGGGCGTCTCTGGAAACACCATATATTTT. Residues: CASSARGVSGNTIYF. V and J are TRBV9 and TRBJ1-3; a weak D match, TRBD1 (6 bases). Looked up from germline, CDR1 is SGDLS and CDR2 is YYNGEE. The CDR3 has 15 amino acids. V shed 3 bases and J shed 0 bases, with 10 bases lying between them. The full variable domain, completed using reference TRBV9 and TRBJ1-3, is DSGVTQTPKHLITATGQRVTLRCSPRSGDLSVYWYQQSLDQGLQFLIQYYNGEERAKGNILERFSAQQFPDLHSELNLSSLELGDSALYFCASSARGVSGNTIYFGEGSWLTVV.

This sequence joins TRBV5-1 and TRBJ2-5; 10 bases match TRBD2. The CDR3 loop spans 15 amino acids. The V segment lost 4 bases and the J segment 0 bases; nucleotides outside the gene matches: 3. Germline V gene lookup returns CDR1 SGHRS and CDR2 YFSETQ. This CDR3 reads CASSLAGANQETQYF. DNA of the CDR3: TGCGCCAGCAGCCTAGCGGGGGCTAACCAAGAGACCCAGTACTTC.

The chain links TRBV3-1 (or the pseudogene TRBV3-2) to TRBJ2-7; 8 positions agree with TRBD2. Unmatched junction bases numbered 10, after V lost 0 bases and J lost 9 bases. CDR1 is LGHDT, CDR2 YNNKEL, per germline (reference sequence). CDR3 length: 15 amino acids. The CDR3: CASSQDASGGLGQYF. The CDR3 DNA reads TGTGCCAGCAGCCAAGATGCGAGCGGGGGACTAGGGCAGTACTTC.

The rearrangement uses TRBV11-3 and TRBJ2-7, with 7 nucleotides matching TRBD1. The germline CDR1 and CDR2 sequences are SGHNT and YENEEA. The CDR3 contains 15 residues. The J segment lost 5 bases and the V segment lost 2 bases, leaving 9 bases of the junction unmatched. The CDR3 coding sequence is TGTGCCAGCAGCTTAACGCAGGGGGTTTTGCACGAGCAGTACTTC. It yields the protein CASSLTQGVLHEQYF. Looking up the rest from reference TRBV11-3 and TRBJ2-7 gives the full variable domain: EAGVVQSPRYKIIEKKQPVAFWCNPISGHNTLYWYLQNLGQGPELLIRYENEEAVDDSQLPKDRFSAERLKGVDSTLKIQPAELGDSAVYLCASSLTQGVLHEQYFGPGTRLTVT.

The chain joins TRBV19 to TRBJ2-6; 8 bases are a match to TRBD2. The CDR3 runs to 16 residues. The junction had 4 bases not matched to a gene; V was cut back by 3 bases and J by 3 bases. Germline V gene lookup returns CDR1 LNHDA and CDR2 SQIVND (reference sequence). Here the CDR3 DNA reads TGTGCCAGTAGTATCCGGGGGGGGCTTGGGGCCAACGTCCTGACTTTC. Amino acids: CASSIRGGLGANVLTF. The variable domain in full, with the rest retrieved from reference TRBV19 and TRBJ2-6, is DGGITQSPKYLFRKEGQNVTLSCEQNLNHDAMYWYRQDPGQGLRLIYYSQIVNDFQKGDIAEGYSVSREKKESFPLTVTSAQKNPTAFYLCASSIRGGLGANVLTFGAGSRLTVL.

The J gene is TRBJ1-6, the V gene TRBV25-1; no clear D gene. Germline values: CDR1 MGHDK, CDR2 SYGVNS. Trimming shortened V by 10 bases and J by 0 bases, and 7 bases separated the two germline ends. This CDR3 has 13 residues. In nucleotides, the CDR3 is TGTGCCACCAGGAGCTCCTATAATTCACCCCTCCACTTT. Its protein is CATRSSYNSPLHF.

The rearrangement joins TRBV7-2 to TRBJ1-5; D gene unclear. With 5 bases removed from V and 2 bases from J, the gap between germline ends came to 7 bases. Looked up from germline, CDR1 is SGHTA and CDR2 is FQGNSA. The CDR3 covers 13 residues. CDR3 region: CASSPQGNQPQHF. CDR3 DNA sequence: TGTGCCAGCAGCCCCCAGGGCAATCAGCCCCAGCATTTT.

V usage is TRBV3-1 (or the pseudogene TRBV3-2) and J usage is TRBJ1-1, with D hard to call. Germline V lookup: CDR1 LGHDT, CDR2 YNNKEL (reference sequence). Trimming stripped 0 bases from V and 1 base from J, with 6 bases between. The CDR3 contains 14 residues. This chain's CDR3 is CASSQDAGNTEAFF. The CDR3, as DNA: TGTGCCAGCAGCCAAGATGCGGGGAACACTGAAGCTTTCTTT.